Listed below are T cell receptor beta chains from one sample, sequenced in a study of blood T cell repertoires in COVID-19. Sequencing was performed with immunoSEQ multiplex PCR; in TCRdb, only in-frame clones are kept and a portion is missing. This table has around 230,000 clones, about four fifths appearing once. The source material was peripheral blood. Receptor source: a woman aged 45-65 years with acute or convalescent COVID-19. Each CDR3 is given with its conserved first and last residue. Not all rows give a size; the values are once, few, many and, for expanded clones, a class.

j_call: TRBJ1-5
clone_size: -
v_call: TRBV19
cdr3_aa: CASSRELYSNQPQHF

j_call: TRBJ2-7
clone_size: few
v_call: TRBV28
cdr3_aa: CASRGQNYEQYF

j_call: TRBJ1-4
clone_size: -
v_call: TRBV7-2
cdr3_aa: CASSFRSPNEKLFF

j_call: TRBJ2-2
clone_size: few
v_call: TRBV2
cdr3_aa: CASSAGNTGELFF

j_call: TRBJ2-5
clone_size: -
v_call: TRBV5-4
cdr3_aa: CASSLSNSPNQETQYF

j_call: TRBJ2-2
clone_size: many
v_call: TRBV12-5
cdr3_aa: CASGSGTSGRNTGELFF

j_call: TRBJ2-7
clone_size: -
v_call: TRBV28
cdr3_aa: CASSLSEAGGFYEQYF

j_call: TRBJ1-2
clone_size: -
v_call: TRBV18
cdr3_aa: CASSPGQGLGGYTF

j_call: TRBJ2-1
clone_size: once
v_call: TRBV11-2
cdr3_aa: CASSPRGSGNEQFF

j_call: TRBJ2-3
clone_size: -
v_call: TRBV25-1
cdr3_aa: CASSPRLALKGDTQYF

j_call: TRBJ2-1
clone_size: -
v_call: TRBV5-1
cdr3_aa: CASSGGNTYNEQFF

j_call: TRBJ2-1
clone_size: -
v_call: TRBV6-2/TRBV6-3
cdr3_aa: CASSPMARGLSYNEQFF

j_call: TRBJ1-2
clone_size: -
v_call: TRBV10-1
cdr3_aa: CASSESGGYGYTF

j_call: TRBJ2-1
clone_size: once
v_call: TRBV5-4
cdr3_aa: CASSLAVGTDYNEQFF

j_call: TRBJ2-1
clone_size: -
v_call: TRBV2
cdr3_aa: CASRPGQGARPGGQFF

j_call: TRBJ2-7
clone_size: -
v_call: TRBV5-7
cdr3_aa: CASSFCGSGRPTYEQYF

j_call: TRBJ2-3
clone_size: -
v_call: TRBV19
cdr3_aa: CATEVADTQYF

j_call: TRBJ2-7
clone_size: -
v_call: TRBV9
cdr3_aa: CASSVDWTSGRYEQYF

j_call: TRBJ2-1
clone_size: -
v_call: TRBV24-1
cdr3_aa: CAAAETGVNEQFF

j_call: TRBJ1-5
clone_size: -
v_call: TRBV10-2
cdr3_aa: CASSDKGGGNQPQHF

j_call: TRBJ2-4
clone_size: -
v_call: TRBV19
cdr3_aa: CASSIDRGEEGRNIQYF

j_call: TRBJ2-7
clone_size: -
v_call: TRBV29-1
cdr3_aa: CSVGWGQYEQYF

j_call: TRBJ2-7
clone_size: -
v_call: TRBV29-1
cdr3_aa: CSVALGTETYEQYF

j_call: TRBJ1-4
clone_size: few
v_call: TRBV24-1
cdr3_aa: CATSDSRTGRNEKLFF

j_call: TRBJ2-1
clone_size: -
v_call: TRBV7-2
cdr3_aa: CASSLGLAPDEQFF

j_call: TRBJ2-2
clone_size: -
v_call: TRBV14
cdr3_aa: CASSPGQTNTGELFF

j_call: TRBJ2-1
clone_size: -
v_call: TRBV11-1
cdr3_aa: CASSLVFHEVGNEQFF

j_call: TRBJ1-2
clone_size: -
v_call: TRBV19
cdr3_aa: CASSREGGYTF